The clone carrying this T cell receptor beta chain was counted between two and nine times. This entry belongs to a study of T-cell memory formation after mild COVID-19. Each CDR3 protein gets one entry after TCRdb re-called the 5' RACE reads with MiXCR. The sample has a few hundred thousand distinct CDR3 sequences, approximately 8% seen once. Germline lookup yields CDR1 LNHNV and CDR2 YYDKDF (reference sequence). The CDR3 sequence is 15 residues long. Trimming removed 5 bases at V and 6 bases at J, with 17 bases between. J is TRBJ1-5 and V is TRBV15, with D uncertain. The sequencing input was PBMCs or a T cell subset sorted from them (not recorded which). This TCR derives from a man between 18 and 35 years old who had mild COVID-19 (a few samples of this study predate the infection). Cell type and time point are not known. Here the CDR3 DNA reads TGTGCCACCAGCCCGAAGGTAGAGGGAGGTCAGCCCCAGCATTTT. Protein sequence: CATSPKVEGGQPQHF.